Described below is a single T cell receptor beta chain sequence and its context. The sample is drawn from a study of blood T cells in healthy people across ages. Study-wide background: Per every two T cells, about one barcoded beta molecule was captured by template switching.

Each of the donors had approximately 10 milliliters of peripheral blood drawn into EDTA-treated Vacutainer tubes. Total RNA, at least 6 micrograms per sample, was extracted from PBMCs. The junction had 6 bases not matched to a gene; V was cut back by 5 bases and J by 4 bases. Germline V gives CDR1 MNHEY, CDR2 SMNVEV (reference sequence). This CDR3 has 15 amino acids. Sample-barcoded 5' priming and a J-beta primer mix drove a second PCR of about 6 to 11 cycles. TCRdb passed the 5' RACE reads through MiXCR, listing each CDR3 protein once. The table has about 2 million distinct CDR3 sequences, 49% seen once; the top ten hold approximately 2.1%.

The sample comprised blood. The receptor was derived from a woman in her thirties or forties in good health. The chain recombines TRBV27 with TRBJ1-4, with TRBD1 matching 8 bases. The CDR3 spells CASSPGDRINEKLFF. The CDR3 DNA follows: TGTGCCAGCAGTCCAGGGGACAGGATTAATGAAAAACTGTTTTTT.